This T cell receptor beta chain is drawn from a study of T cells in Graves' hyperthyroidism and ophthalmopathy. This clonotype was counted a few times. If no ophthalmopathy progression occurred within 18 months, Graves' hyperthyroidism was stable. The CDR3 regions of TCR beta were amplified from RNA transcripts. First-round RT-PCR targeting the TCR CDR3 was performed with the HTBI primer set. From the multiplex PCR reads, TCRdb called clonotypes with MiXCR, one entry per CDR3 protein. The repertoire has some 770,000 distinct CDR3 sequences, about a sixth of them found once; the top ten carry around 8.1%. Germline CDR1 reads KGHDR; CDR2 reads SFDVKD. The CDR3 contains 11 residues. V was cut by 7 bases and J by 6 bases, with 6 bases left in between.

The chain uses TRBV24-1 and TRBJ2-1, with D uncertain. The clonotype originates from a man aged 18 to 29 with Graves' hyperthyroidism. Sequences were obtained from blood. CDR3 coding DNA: TGTGCCACCAGGCTTGGCAATGAGCAGTTCTTC. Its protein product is CATRLGNEQFF.